One T cell receptor (beta chain) is described in this entry. The CDR3 extends over 18 amino acids. Germline V gives CDR1 LGHNA, CDR2 YSLEER. The junction had 9 bases not matched to a gene; V was cut back by 0 bases and J by 5 bases. These data belong to a study of cytomegalovirus exposure and HLA in healthy donors. TCRdb keeps only in-frame clones here, not all; method: immunoSEQ multiplex PCR. Found here are over 150,000 clones, about 90% of them singletons; the top ten hold 3%. This sequence originates from a young woman in good health and CMV-seropositive. Sequenced material: PBMCs. The chain carries TRBV4-3 and TRBJ2-2, with 10 bases aligning to TRBD2. The CDR3 loop is CASSQDIGLAATTGELFF. In nucleotides, the CDR3 is TGCGCCAGCAGCCAAGATATTGGACTAGCGGCAACAACCGGGGAGCTGTTTTTT.